The 23 T cell receptor beta chains in this list originate from one sample, sequenced in a study. TCRdb itself ran the RT-PCR reads through MiXCR, one entry per CDR3 protein. The table shows about 700,000 distinct CDR3 sequences, with over 12% occurring only once. The sequenced material came from memory CD4+ T cells from blood. The source of these receptors is a female donor in good health, serving as a healthy control.

There are a few counts of this clonotype. This sequence joins TRBV5-1 and TRBJ1-2; D not certain. The CDR3 spans 15 residues. V was clipped by 0 bases and J by 10 bases, with 19 bases between them. The germline V gene has CDR1 SGHRS and CDR2 YFSETQ. DNA of the CDR3: TGCGCCAGCAGCTTGGGGCCCAACCAAAATAATGTCTACACCTTC. Residues: CASSLGPNQNNVYTF.

This chain uses TRBV9 with TRBJ2-6; D unclear. CDR3 length: 16 amino acids. Germline V lookup: CDR1 SGDLS, CDR2 YYNGEE. With 1 base removed from V and 0 bases from J, the gap between germline ends came to 8 bases. CDR3 sequence reads: CASSVLFTSGANVLTF. In DNA, the CDR3 is TGTGCCAGCAGCGTACTCTTTACCTCTGGGGCCAACGTCCTGACTTTC.

V usage is TRBV7-2 and J usage is TRBJ2-5; perhaps TRBD2 as D (6 bases). V was trimmed by 1 base and J by 5 bases, leaving 11 bases between them. The CDR3 totals 14 residues. The germline V gene encodes CDR1 SGHTA and CDR2 FQGNSA. CDR3 sequence (DNA): TGTGCCAGCAGCTTAGGTCGTCGGGGGGAGACCCAGTACTTC. Translating it yields CASSLGRRGETQYF.

The V call is TRBV19, the J call TRBJ1-3; weak D call: TRBD1 (5 bases). Germline CDR1 and CDR2: LNHDA and SQIVND (reference sequence). This CDR3 is built from 13 residues. Trimming removed 9 bases from V and 4 bases from J, with 13 bases in between. CDR3 residues: CASSDKGGNTIYF. CDR3 coding DNA: TGTGCCAGCTCGGACAAGGGGGGAAACACCATATATTTT.

About this clonotype: One base away lies a much larger clone, so this may be a sequencing read error. The chain is built from TRBV20-1 and TRBJ2-1; D assignment may be TRBD1 or TRBD2 (6 bases each). CDR1 DFQATT and CDR2 SNEGSKA come from the germline V gene (reference sequence). The CDR3 is made up of 13 amino acids. DNA of the CDR3: TGCAGTGTATCCGGGGGCGGCTACAATGTGCAGTTCTTC. Protein: CSVSGGGYNVQFF.

The chain combines TRBV6-2 or TRBV6-3 with TRBJ1-6; no definite D call. The germline V and J ends were trimmed by 2 bases and 7 bases, with 12 bases remaining between them. Germline V gene sequence: CDR1 MNHEY, CDR2 SVGEGT. The CDR3 extends over 15 amino acids. The CDR3 DNA reads TGTGCCAGCAGTTACGGGCAGCCTCAAAATTCACCCCTCCACTTT. This gives the protein CASSYGQPQNSPLHF.

A few counts support this clonotype. The chain combines TRBV6-1 with TRBJ2-7, with a possible D match to TRBD1 (5 bases). CDR3 length: 14 amino acids. V gave up 1 base and J gave up 4 bases, with 11 bases separating them. The V gene's germline CDR1 is MNHNS and CDR2 SASEGT. This CDR3 reads CASSEVAGSYEQYF. The CDR3 region has the DNA TGTGCCAGCAGTGAAGTCGCAGGGTCATACGAGCAGTACTTC.

This rearrangement joins TRBV20-1 to TRBJ2-2, with D perhaps matching TRBD1 or TRBD2 (5 bases each). This CDR3 spans 16 amino acids. Per germline, CDR1 DFQATT and CDR2 SNEGSKA (reference sequence). V lost 2 bases, J lost 3 bases, and 16 bases lay in between. The CDR3 here is CSARPERGRHTGELFF. CDR3 nucleotide sequence: TGCAGTGCTAGACCCGAGAGGGGTCGTCACACCGGGGAGCTGTTTTTT.

This sequence joins TRBV30 and TRBJ2-7; the D gene is possibly TRBD2 (6 bases). Trimming removed 0 bases from V and 1 base from J, with 10 bases in between. The length of the CDR3 is 14 residues. Germline assignment: CDR1 GTSNPN and CDR2 SVGIG (reference sequence). The CDR3 loop reads CAWSVTGDSYEQYF. CDR3 nucleotides: TGTGCCTGGAGTGTAACGGGGGATTCCTACGAGCAGTACTTC.

The V and J genes are TRBV19 and TRBJ1-5; 10 nucleotides agree with TRBD1. Per the germline V gene, CDR1 is LNHDA and CDR2 is SQIVND (reference sequence). V gave up 5 bases and J gave up 3 bases; unmatched junction bases: 7. The CDR3 covers 16 residues. The CDR3 coding sequence is TGTGCCAGTAGTGGAAGACAGGGGGCTATCAATCAGCCCCAGCATTTT. This translates into CASSGRQGAINQPQHF.

This chain joins TRBV24-1 and TRBJ1-1; 8 nucleotides line up with TRBD1. The CDR3 is 13 amino acids. V was clipped by 7 bases and J by 1 base; unmatched bases: 1. Germline assignment: CDR1 KGHDR and CDR2 SFDVKD. In nucleotides, the CDR3 is TGTGCCACCAGGGGACAGGAGAACACTGAAGCTTTCTTT. It yields the protein CATRGQENTEAFF.

The DNA of the CDR3 is TGTGCCAGCTGCCCCGGGCAGGCGTGCTACGAGCAGTACTTC. This gives the protein CASCPGQACYEQYF. V and J are TRBV11-2 and TRBJ2-7; D is ambiguous. Germline lookup yields CDR1 SGHAT and CDR2 FQNNGV. The CDR3 runs 14 residues. Trimming removed 8 bases from V and 3 bases from J, with 17 bases in between. Using reference TRBV11-2 and TRBJ2-7 for the parts outside the CDR3, the full variable domain is EAGVAQSPRYKIIEKRQSVAFWCNPISGHATLYWYQQILGQGPKLLIQFQNNGVVDDSQLPKDRFSAERLKGVDSTLKIQPAKLEDSAVYLCASCPGQACYEQYFGPGTRLTVT.

The chain couples TRBV5-1 to TRBJ1-1; D possibly corresponds to TRBD1 (6 bases). V was trimmed by 2 bases and J by 5 bases, leaving 10 bases between them. The CDR3 is made up of 13 amino acids. From germline, CDR1 is SGHRS and CDR2 YFSETQ. CDR3 loop: CASSFAGDTEAFF. CDR3 nucleotides: TGCGCCAGCAGCTTCGCAGGGGATACTGAAGCTTTCTTT.

The chain employs TRBV7-2 and TRBJ2-3; no clear D gene. Trimming removed 5 bases at V and 1 base at J, with 16 bases between. CDR1 SGHTA and CDR2 FQGNSA come from the germline V gene. The CDR3 contains 16 residues. In nucleotides, the CDR3 is TGTGCCAGCAGCCGAGATGTAGCATCGGGCACAGATACGCAGTATTTT. Its protein product is CASSRDVASGTDTQYF. Using reference TRBV7-2 and TRBJ2-3 for the parts outside the CDR3, the full variable domain is GAGVSQSPSNKVTEKGKDVELRCDPISGHTALYWYRQSLGQGLEFLIYFQGNSAPDKSGLPSDRFSAERTGGSVSTLTIQRTQQEDSAVYLCASSRDVASGTDTQYFGPGTRLTVL.

This clonotype showed up just a few times. The gene calls are TRBV15 and TRBJ2-3, with D perhaps assigned TRBD1 or TRBD2 (5 bases each). The V end was cut by 3 bases, the J end by 1 base, with 8 bases between. This CDR3 contains 14 residues. Germline V CDR1 and CDR2: LNHNV, YYDKDF (reference sequence). Written as DNA, the CDR3 is TGTGCCACCAGCAGTTCGGGGCGCACAGATACGCAGTATTTT. This sequence encodes CATSSSGRTDTQYF.

The chain employs TRBV27 and TRBJ1-6, with TRBD1 matching 7 bases. Germline V gene sequence: CDR1 MNHEY, CDR2 SMNVEV (reference sequence). Trimming removed 7 bases from V and 9 bases from J; junction bases left unmatched: 12. This CDR3 comprises 15 residues. The CDR3 sequence: CASTLAGGRGSPLHF. CDR3 nucleotide sequence: TGTGCCAGCACCCTCGCAGGGGGAAGAGGTTCACCCCTCCACTTT.

This chain connects TRBV3-1 to TRBJ1-1; D is perhaps TRBD1 (5 bases). Trimming pared 3 bases from V and 2 bases from J, leaving 13 bases between. The germline CDR1 and CDR2 sequences are LGHDT and YNNKEL (reference sequence). This CDR3 is 15 amino acids long. The CDR3 bases are TGTGCCAGCAGCCATGGGGCAACAGATAACACTGAAGCTTTCTTT. Protein product: CASSHGATDNTEAFF.

The gene calls are TRBV4-1 and TRBJ1-1, with D unresolved. V shed 3 bases and J shed 2 bases, with 25 bases lying between them. Germline V CDR1 and CDR2: MGHRA, YSYEKL. The CDR3 sequence is 19 residues long. This CDR3 is CASSHKRGPGGLRNTEAFF. The CDR3 DNA reads as TGCGCCAGCAGCCATAAACGAGGACCTGGAGGGTTAAGAAACACTGAAGCTTTCTTT.

This clonotype was detected ten times or more. The CDR3 reads CASSQQGSTYNEQFF. The CDR3 bases are TGTGCCAGCAGCCAACAGGGCTCAACCTACAATGAGCAGTTCTTC. V is TRBV7-6 and J is TRBJ2-1; perhaps TRBD1 as D (6 bases). The CDR3 totals 15 residues. V gave up 5 bases and J gave up 2 bases, with 13 bases separating them. Germline assignment: CDR1 SGHVS and CDR2 FNYEAQ.

The chain joins TRBV20-1 to TRBJ1-6; weak D call: TRBD1 (5 bases). Germline V gene lookup returns CDR1 DFQATT and CDR2 SNEGSKA (reference sequence). The CDR3 runs 15 residues. Trimming shortened V by 0 bases and J by 7 bases, and 13 bases separated the two germline ends. The CDR3 nucleotides read TGCAGTGCTAGAGATCCGGAGGGGTTCAATTCACCCCTCCACTTT. Its protein is CSARDPEGFNSPLHF.

This clonotype was seen at least ten times. The CDR3, as DNA: TGTGCCAGCAGTTACATAGGACAGTTCTACGAGCAGTACTTC. The encoded protein is CASSYIGQFYEQYF. The gene calls are TRBV27 and TRBJ2-7, with D perhaps TRBD1 (6 bases). CDR1 and CDR2 (germline): MNHEY, SMNVEV (reference sequence). CDR3 length: 14 amino acids. Trimming shortened V by 4 bases and J by 3 bases, and 13 bases separated the two germline ends.

This clonotype turned up a few times. The V and J genes are TRBV18 and TRBJ2-3; TRBD2 matches 10 bases. This CDR3 has 16 amino acids. Losses at the gene ends were 5 bases for V and 0 bases for J; bases not matched to a gene: 5. CDR1 is KGHSH, CDR2 LQKENI, per germline. The CDR3 DNA reads TGTGCCAGCTCAGCAACTAGCGGGACTAGCACAGATACGCAGTATTTT. Its protein product is CASSATSGTSTDTQYF.

This clonotype was recorded many times. The chain employs TRBV10-3 and TRBJ2-7; tentatively, D is TRBD1 or TRBD2 (5 bases each). Germline-derived CDR1 and CDR2 are ENHRY and SYGVKD. V lost 6 bases to trimming and J lost 5 bases, with 14 bases between them. This CDR3 comprises 13 residues. CDR3 coding DNA: TGTGCCATCAGGGGAGAGATGGGACACGAGCAGTACTTC. Its protein product is CAIRGEMGHEQYF.